This T cell receptor (beta chain) is from a study of T cells in Graves' hyperthyroidism and ophthalmopathy. This clonotype was counted ten times or more. With duration under 3 months, ophthalmopathy was active: Clinical Activity Score at least 3, NOSPECS at least 4. RNA transcripts yielded amplified TCR beta CDR3 regions. TCR CDR3 underwent first-round RT-PCR with the HTBI primer set. A single record per CDR3 protein comes from TCRdb applying MiXCR to the multiplex PCR reads. The top ten clones hold roughly 44% of a sample with 450,000 to 600,000 distinct CDR3 sequences, just under 20% of them seen once. The CDR3 is 13 amino acids. CDR1 GTSNPN and CDR2 SVGIG come from the germline V gene (reference sequence). V lost 1 base and J lost 3, with 9 bases in between.

This clonotype originated in a man between 40 and 49 years old with Graves' ophthalmopathy. Specimen: blood. V and J are TRBV30 and TRBJ1-2; D remains ambiguous. CDR3 DNA: TGTGCCTGGAGTGCTCGGAGAGACTATGGCTACACCTTC. This encodes CAWSARRDYGYTF.